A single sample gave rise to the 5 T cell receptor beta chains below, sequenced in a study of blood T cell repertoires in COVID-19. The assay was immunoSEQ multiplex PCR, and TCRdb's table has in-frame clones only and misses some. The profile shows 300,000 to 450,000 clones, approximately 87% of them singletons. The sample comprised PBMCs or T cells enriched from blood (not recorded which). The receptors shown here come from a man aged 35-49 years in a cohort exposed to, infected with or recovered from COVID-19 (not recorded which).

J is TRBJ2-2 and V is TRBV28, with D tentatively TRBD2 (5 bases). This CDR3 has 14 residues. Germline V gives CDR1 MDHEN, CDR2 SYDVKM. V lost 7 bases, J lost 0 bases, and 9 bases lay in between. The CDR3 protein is CASKGGSNTGELFF. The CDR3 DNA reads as TGTGCCAGCAAGGGCGGGTCGAACACCGGGGAGCTGTTTTTT.

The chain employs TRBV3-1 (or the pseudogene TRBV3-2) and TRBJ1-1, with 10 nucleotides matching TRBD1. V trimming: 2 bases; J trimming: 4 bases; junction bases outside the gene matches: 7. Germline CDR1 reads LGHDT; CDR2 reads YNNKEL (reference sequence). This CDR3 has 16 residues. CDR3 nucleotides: TGTGCCAGCAGCCAACGACCTGACAGGGGGCGCACTGAAGCTTTCTTT. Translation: CASSQRPDRGRTEAFF.

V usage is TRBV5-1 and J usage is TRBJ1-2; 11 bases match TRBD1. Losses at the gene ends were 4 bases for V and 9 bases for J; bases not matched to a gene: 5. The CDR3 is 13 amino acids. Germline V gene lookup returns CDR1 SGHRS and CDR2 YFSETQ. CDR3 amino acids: CASSPGQGVSYTF. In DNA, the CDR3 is TGCGCCAGCAGCCCGGGACAGGGGGTGAGCTACACCTTC.

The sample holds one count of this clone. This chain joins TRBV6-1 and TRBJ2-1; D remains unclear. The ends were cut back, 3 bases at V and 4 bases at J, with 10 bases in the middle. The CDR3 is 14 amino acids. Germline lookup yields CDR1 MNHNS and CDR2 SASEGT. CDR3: CASSDLLTYNEQFF. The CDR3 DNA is TGTGCCAGCAGTGACCTTCTGACTTACAATGAGCAGTTCTTC.

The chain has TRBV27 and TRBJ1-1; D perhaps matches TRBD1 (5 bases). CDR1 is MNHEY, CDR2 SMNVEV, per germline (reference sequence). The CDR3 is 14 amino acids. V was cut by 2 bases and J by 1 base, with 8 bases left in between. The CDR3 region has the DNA TGTGCCAGCAGTTTAGCCCAGGGGAACACTGAAGCTTTCTTT. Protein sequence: CASSLAQGNTEAFF.